A single sample is the source of the 27 T cell receptor beta chains below, sequenced in a study of response to subunit inactivated influenza vaccine. MiXCR, applied by TCRdb to the RT-PCR reads, yields one record per CDR3 protein. This table holds roughly 630,000 distinct CDR3 sequences, 13% to 15% found once. The source material was PBMCs from blood, sampled 14 to 15 days before vaccination. Every receptor here comes from a man aged 50-60 years who received an inactivated influenza vaccine.

This clonotype was detected once. This rearrangement joins TRBV11-2 to TRBJ2-1; 8 bases are a match to TRBD1. V shed 1 base, J shed 3 bases, and the junction held 5 bases outside the gene matches. Germline CDR1 and CDR2: SGHAT and FQNNGV. This CDR3 comprises 16 residues. The CDR3, as DNA: TGTGCCAGCAGCTTAGGAACAGGGGGGATCTACAATGAGCAGTTCTTC. The encoded protein is CASSLGTGGIYNEQFF.

V gene TRBV11-2 combines with J gene TRBJ2-5, with TRBD2 matching over 8 bases. The CDR3 sequence is 17 residues long. CDR1 is SGHAT, CDR2 FQNNGV, per germline. J gave up 1 base and V 0 bases, and 7 bases lay outside the gene matches. The CDR3 reads CASSLEPPSGSQETQYF. The DNA for the CDR3 is TGTGCCAGCAGCTTAGAGCCCCCTAGCGGGTCCCAAGAGACCCAGTACTTC.

The rearrangement links TRBV10-3 to TRBJ2-3, with 7 nucleotides matching TRBD2. The trim removed 6 bases at V and 4 bases at J, leaving 1 base unmatched. Germline lookup yields CDR1 ENHRY and CDR2 SYGVKD. This CDR3 is built from 12 residues. CDR3 sequence reads: CAIRGGADTQYF. As DNA, the CDR3 is TGTGCCATCAGGGGGGGGGCAGATACGCAGTATTTT.

This clonotype was found a few times. The CDR3 bases are TGTGCCAGCAGCCCCCGACCGCAGGAGGAGCTGTTTTTT. It yields the protein CASSPRPQEELFF. The chain recombines TRBV9 with TRBJ2-2; D remains unclear. The CDR3 is 13 residues long. V lost 4 bases and J 10 bases, leaving 14 bases between the germline ends. CDR1 SGDLS and CDR2 YYNGEE come from the germline V gene.

V usage is TRBV5-5 and J usage is TRBJ2-2; a possible D gene is TRBD2 (7 bases). From germline, CDR1 is SGHKS and CDR2 YYEKEE (reference sequence). The length of the CDR3 is 13 residues. V dropped 5 bases and J dropped 5 bases, with 10 bases sitting between them. For the CDR3, the DNA is TGTGCCAGCAGGGGGGGGCCAACCGGGGAGCTGTTTTTT. Translation: CASRGGPTGELFF.

A few counts support this clonotype. This sequence joins TRBV30 and TRBJ2-7; D gene uncertain. Germline-derived CDR1 and CDR2 are GTSNPN and SVGIG (reference sequence). This CDR3 spans 12 amino acids. V gave up 3 bases and J gave up 3 bases, with 9 bases separating them. The CDR3 is CAWRRDRYEQYF. The DNA for the CDR3 is TGTGCCTGGAGAAGGGATCGCTACGAGCAGTACTTC.

Comments on this clonotype: The CDR3 carries no conserved terminal phenylalanine or tryptophan, so it likely arises from a read error. The chain couples TRBV9 to TRBJ2-7, with unresolved D. Trimming shortened V by 3 bases and J by 0 bases, and 10 bases separated the two germline ends. CDR1 is SGDLS and CDR2 is YYNGEE in the germline V gene. This CDR3 has 14 residues. CDR3 protein: CASSAAINSYEQYL. Written as DNA, the CDR3 is TGTGCCAGCAGCGCGGCCATAAACTCCTACGAGCAGTACCTC.

This clonotype has just a few counts. In DNA, the CDR3 is TGCGCCAGCAGCTGGGAGGTCTCGAGGGGTGAGCAGTTCTTC. Translation gives CASSWEVSRGEQFF. This chain joins TRBV5-1 and TRBJ2-1; a weak D match, TRBD2 (6 bases). V lost 3 bases and J 9 bases, leaving 16 bases between the germline ends. CDR1 is SGHRS, CDR2 YFSETQ, per germline. The length of the CDR3 is 14 residues. The full variable domain, with the rest looked up from reference TRBV5-1 and TRBJ2-1, is KAGVTQTPRYLIKTRGQQVTLSCSPISGHRSVSWYQQTPGQGLQFLFEYFSETQRNKGNFPGRFSGRQFSNSRSEMNVSTLELGDSALYLCASSWEVSRGEQFFGPGTRLTVL.

This chain uses TRBV4-3 with TRBJ2-1, with 9 bases identical to TRBD2. This CDR3 is built from 15 residues. V lost 1 base, J lost 7 bases, and 5 bases stayed unmatched. Looked up from germline, CDR1 is LGHNA and CDR2 is YSLEER. The CDR3 spells CASSQGLAGQNEQFF. The CDR3 DNA reads TGCGCCAGCAGCCAAGGGCTAGCGGGACAAAATGAGCAGTTCTTC.

V usage is TRBV5-1 and J usage is TRBJ2-1, with 12 bases matching TRBD1. V was pared by 4 bases and J by 4 bases, with 3 bases of the junction left unmatched. The CDR3 runs to 15 residues. CDR1 and CDR2 (germline): SGHRS, YFSETQ. The CDR3 region is CASSTGQGAYNEQFF. CDR3 DNA: TGCGCCAGCAGCACGGGACAGGGGGCTTACAATGAGCAGTTCTTC.

The chain employs TRBV29-1 and TRBJ1-1; D gene unclear. The germline CDR1 and CDR2 sequences are SQVTM and ANQGSEA. The CDR3 runs to 13 residues. V lost 1 base and J 1 base, leaving 7 bases between the germline ends. The DNA for the CDR3 is TGCAGCGTTGAAGGCCACCAGAACACTGAAGCTTTCTTT. Translated, it gives CSVEGHQNTEAFF. The variable domain in full, completed from reference TRBV29-1 and TRBJ1-1, reads SAVISQKPSRDICQRGTSLTIQCQVDSQVTMMFWYRQQPGQSLTLIATANQGSEATYESGFVIDKFPISRPNLTFSTLTVSNMSPEDSSIYLCSVEGHQNTEAFFGQGTRLTVV.

This clonotype has just a few counts. The rearrangement links TRBV12-3 or TRBV12-4 to TRBJ1-4; 11 bases match TRBD1. The trim removed 5 bases at V and 8 bases at J, leaving 1 base unmatched. The CDR3 totals 13 residues. The CDR3 nucleotides are TGTGCCAGCAGTAGGACAGGGGGCGAAAAACTGTTTTTT. It encodes CASSRTGGEKLFF.

This clonotype has more than one count but fewer than ten. The rearrangement uses TRBV5-1 and TRBJ2-7; D is perhaps TRBD1 (6 bases). V was trimmed by 4 bases and J by 4 bases, leaving 18 bases between them. Germline CDR1 SGHRS, CDR2 YFSETQ. There are 15 residues in the CDR3. In DNA, the CDR3 is TGCGCCAGCAGCAAGAGACAGGCTGGAGATTACGAGCAGTACTTC. Its protein is CASSKRQAGDYEQYF.

This clonotype occurred a few times. This rearrangement joins TRBV12-3 or TRBV12-4 to TRBJ2-3; 15 nucleotides line up with TRBD2. The CDR3 has 17 amino acids. The J segment lost 2 bases and the V segment lost 6 bases, leaving 6 bases of the junction unmatched. The CDR3 bases are TGTGCCAGCAGCCAGGGACTAGCGGGGGGAATCACAGATACGCAGTATTTT. Translated, it gives CASSQGLAGGITDTQYF.

The CDR3 sequence: CASSLAAGSSYNSPLHF. Written as DNA, the CDR3 is TGCGCCAGCAGCTTGGCCGCCGGGAGCTCCTATAATTCACCCCTCCACTTT. The rearrangement uses TRBV5-1 and TRBJ1-6; D gene ambiguous. Trimming shortened V by 0 bases and J by 0 bases, and 10 bases separated the two germline ends. CDR1 is SGHRS, CDR2 YFSETQ, per germline. There are 17 residues in the CDR3.

The V gene is TRBV7-8, the J gene TRBJ2-5, with 9 bases aligning to TRBD2. This CDR3 spans 16 amino acids. V lost 2 bases and J lost 5; bases outside the gene matches: 9. Germline CDR1 is SGHVS and CDR2 is FQNEAQ. The CDR3 nucleotides are TGTGCCAGCAGCTTACGGCGGGGGGGGACCTCGGAGACCCAGTACTTC. It translates to CASSLRRGGTSETQYF.

V gene TRBV5-1 combines with J gene TRBJ2-7; 11 nucleotides align to TRBD2. CDR3 length equals 16 residues. CDR1 is SGHRS and CDR2 is YFSETQ in the germline V gene. Trimming removed 5 bases from V and 5 bases from J; junction bases left unmatched: 12. CDR3 bases: TGCGCCAGCAGGAGAACTAGCGGGGGAACCGCCGACGAGCAGTACTTC. This encodes CASRRTSGGTADEQYF.

This clonotype has only a few counts. This chain links TRBV7-3 with TRBJ2-5; the D gene is possibly TRBD2 (6 bases). Trimming stripped 4 bases from V and 4 bases from J, with 10 bases between. CDR3 length equals 13 residues. Looked up from germline, CDR1 is SGHTA and CDR2 is FQGTGA. The CDR3 here is CASSWRVGETQYF. The DNA of the CDR3 is TGTGCCAGCAGCTGGAGGGTTGGAGAGACCCAGTACTTC.

This clonotype was detected only a few times. J is TRBJ1-5 and V is TRBV28, with TRBD1 as a possible D gene (5 bases). The CDR3 is 15 amino acids. Germline values: CDR1 MDHEN, CDR2 SYDVKM. Trimming took off 3 bases at V and 5 bases at J, with 14 bases between the two ends. The CDR3 bases are TGTGCCAGCAGTTTGGCAGGGCTGGGGGATCAGCCCCAGCATTTT. Translating it yields CASSLAGLGDQPQHF. The variable domain in full, with the rest retrieved from reference TRBV28 and TRBJ1-5, is DVKVTQSSRYLVKRTGEKVFLECVQDMDHENMFWYRQDPGLGLRLIYFSYDVKMKEKGDIPEGYSVSREKKERFSLILESASTNQTSMYLCASSLAGLGDQPQHFGDGTRLSIL.

To note about this clonotype: An end of the junction differs from the germline gene, which may be a read error. The chain recombines TRBV7-6 with TRBJ2-2; 14 nucleotides match TRBD2. Per germline, CDR1 SGHVS and CDR2 FNYEAQ. The CDR3 is 17 residues long. DNA of the CDR3: TGTGCCAGCAGCTATTCCGGGACTAGCGGGAGTACCGGGGATCTGTTTTTT. Residues: CASSYSGTSGSTGDLFF.

The gene calls are TRBV12-3 or TRBV12-4 and TRBJ2-3; D unclear. The germline V and J ends were trimmed by 5 bases and 4 bases, with 4 bases remaining between them. The CDR3 runs 11 residues. The CDR3 DNA is TGTGCCAGCAGTACGCCAGATACGCAGTATTTT. As protein: CASSTPDTQYF.

The chain is built from TRBV6-5 and TRBJ2-7; D unclear. From germline, CDR1 is MNHEY and CDR2 SVGAGI. This CDR3 comprises 14 residues. V shed 3 bases and J shed 3 bases, with 12 bases lying between them. The chain's CDR3 is CASSYGRLSYEQYF. The DNA for the CDR3 is TGTGCCAGCAGTTATGGAAGGTTAAGCTACGAGCAGTACTTC.

This rearrangement joins TRBV27 to TRBJ2-7; 9 nucleotides match TRBD1. Germline-derived CDR1 and CDR2 are MNHEY and SMNVEV (reference sequence). The CDR3 totals 13 residues. J lost 6 bases, V lost 5 bases, and 5 bases had no gene match. The CDR3 protein is CASSTSTGGEQYF. The CDR3 DNA is TGTGCCAGCAGTACCTCGACAGGGGGCGAGCAGTACTTC.

This clonotype appeared a few times. The chain combines TRBV6-5 with TRBJ2-7, with 7 bases fitting TRBD2. Germline V gene sequence: CDR1 MNHEY, CDR2 SVGAGI. The CDR3 is made up of 17 amino acids. V gave up 0 bases and J gave up 1 base; unmatched junction bases: 9. CDR3 region: CASSYSAGAADSYEQYF. Here the CDR3 DNA reads TGTGCCAGCAGTTACTCGGCGGGAGCGGCAGATTCCTACGAGCAGTACTTC.

Only a few counts were recorded for this clonotype. This rearrangement joins TRBV28 to TRBJ1-2; tentative D call: TRBD1 (5 bases). Germline CDR1 reads MDHEN; CDR2 reads SYDVKM. V was cut by 5 bases and J by 7 bases, with 17 bases left in between. The CDR3 contains 14 residues. CDR3 residues: CASSPGTGAGGYTF. CDR3 sequence (DNA): TGTGCCAGCAGTCCCGGGACCGGAGCTGGTGGCTACACCTTC.

This clonotype was counted a few times. The chain links TRBV6-2 or TRBV6-3 to TRBJ2-3; 8 bases are shared with TRBD2. The CDR3 totals 15 residues. From germline, CDR1 is MNHEY and CDR2 SVGEGT. J gave up 2 bases and V 6 bases, and 7 bases lay outside the gene matches. This CDR3 reads CASSPVRGVTDTQYF. The DNA of the CDR3 is TGTGCCAGCAGCCCCGTGCGGGGGGTCACAGATACGCAGTATTTT.

In this sample, this clonotype turned up a few times. The gene calls are TRBV7-2 and TRBJ2-1; D is unresolved. Trimming took off 1 base at V and 4 bases at J, with 11 bases between the two ends. In germline, CDR1 is SGHTA, CDR2 FQGNSA. The CDR3 totals 15 residues. In nucleotides, the CDR3 is TGTGCCAGCAGCTTAGGAATCCGGCGATACAATGAGCAGTTCTTC. Encoded protein: CASSLGIRRYNEQFF.